The clone carrying this TCR beta chain showed up many times. Its antigen is still unknown. This sample is part of a study of CD8 T cells in ankylosing spondylitis. Findings and caveats of the study: Several highly homologous variants formed a TCR beta motif that appeared characteristic of ankylosing spondylitis blood. Researchers report that disease-linked clones proved CD8+ and relatively rare in peripheral blood. Some of the motif variants had earlier been found in reactive arthritis patients' fluid and blood.

Germline V gene data show CDR1 as SGHDN and CDR2 as FVKESK. The V end was cut by 3 bases, the J end by 8 bases, with 16 bases between. The CDR3 runs 14 residues. A single record per CDR3 protein comes from TCRdb applying MiXCR to the 5' RACE reads. The profile shows a few hundred thousand distinct CDR3 sequences, 8% of them singletons. The genes are TRBV14 and TRBJ1-2; no firm D call. The TCR originated in a male donor with ankylosing spondylitis. The specimen was blood, either unsorted or a sorted T cell fraction (not recorded which). The CDR3 sequence: CASSQTYPSDGYTF. The DNA for the CDR3 is TGTGCCAGCAGCCAGACTTATCCGTCGGACGGCTACACCTTC.